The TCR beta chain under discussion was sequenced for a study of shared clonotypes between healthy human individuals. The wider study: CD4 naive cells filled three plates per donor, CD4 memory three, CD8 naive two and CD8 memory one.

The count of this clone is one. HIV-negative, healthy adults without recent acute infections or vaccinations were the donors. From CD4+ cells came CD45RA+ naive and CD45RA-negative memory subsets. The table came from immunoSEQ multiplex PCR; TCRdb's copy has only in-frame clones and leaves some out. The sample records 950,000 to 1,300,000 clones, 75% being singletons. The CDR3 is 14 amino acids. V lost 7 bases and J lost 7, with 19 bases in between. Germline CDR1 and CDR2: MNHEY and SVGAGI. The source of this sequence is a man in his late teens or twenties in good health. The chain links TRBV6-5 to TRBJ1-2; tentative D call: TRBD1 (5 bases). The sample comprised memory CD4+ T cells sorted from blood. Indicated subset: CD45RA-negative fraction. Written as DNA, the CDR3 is TGTGCCAGCATTTCCACCGGGCAGGGAGGTGGCTACACCTTC. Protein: CASISTGQGGGYTF.